The TCR beta chain described here comes from a study of metastatic and nonmetastatic thyroid tumors. Study-wide context: Comparative analysis of repertoires was undertaken across blood and tumor or nodule tissue obtained from malignant and benign thyroid patients.

Original handling: The study built a papillary thyroid cancer distant-metastasis classifier from CDR3 differences across clinicopathological groups. Using MiXCR, TCRdb re-called clones from the PCR reads. TCRdb's processing, not the authors', yielded these V and J calls. The table has about 19,000 clones, about 30% seen once. With respect to this clone: Its specificity is not known.

General study results and limits: Significantly higher TCR beta diversity was reportedly seen in malignant thyroid tumors than benign nodules, in blood and tumor.

Thyroid surgery was preceded by no treatment in any patient. CDR3 length equals 12 residues. V was clipped by 8 bases and J by 3 bases, with 8 bases between them. Looked up from germline, CDR1 is MNHEY and CDR2 is SVGEGT. The genes are TRBV6-2 or TRBV6-3 and TRBJ2-1; D is perhaps TRBD1 (6 bases). Material for sequencing was adjacent normal tissue. This TCR came from a female donor with papillary thyroid cancer or a benign thyroid nodule (not recorded which). Some clones in this sample may be carry-over from other donors' samples. In DNA, the CDR3 is TGTGCCAGCCAGGACAGCTACAATGAGCAGTTCTTC. It yields the protein CASQDSYNEQFF.